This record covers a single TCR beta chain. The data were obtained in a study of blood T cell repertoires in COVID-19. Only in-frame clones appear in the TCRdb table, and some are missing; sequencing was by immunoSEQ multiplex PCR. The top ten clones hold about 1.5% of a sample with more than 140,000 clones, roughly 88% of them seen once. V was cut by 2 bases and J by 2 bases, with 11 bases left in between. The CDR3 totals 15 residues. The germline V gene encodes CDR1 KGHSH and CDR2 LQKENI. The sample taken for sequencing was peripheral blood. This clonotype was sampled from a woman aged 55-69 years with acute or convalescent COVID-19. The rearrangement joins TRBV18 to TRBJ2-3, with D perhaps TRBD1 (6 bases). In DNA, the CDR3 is TGTGCCAGCTCACCAAATGGACAGTTCACAGATACGCAGTATTTT. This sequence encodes CASSPNGQFTDTQYF.